This T cell receptor (beta chain) is from a study of T cell responses to AZD1222 COVID-19 vaccine. The study, taken as a whole, reports: Baseline seropositivity characterized only a handful of AZD1222 recipients.

Sequencing used immunoSEQ multiplex PCR; TCRdb keeps in-frame clones, though not all of them. The table records about 99,000 clones, around nine tenths of them present only once. This clone was seen repeatedly, ten times or more. Its antigen remains unknown. The starting material was peripheral blood, obtained on day 0 of AZD1222 vaccination. The sequence was obtained from an adult in good health.

The CDR3 DNA reads as TGTGCCAGCAGGGAAGCGGGGGTGCAGTTCTTC. Protein: CASREAGVQFF. The rearrangement uses TRBV3-1 (or the pseudogene TRBV3-2) and TRBJ2-1; TRBD2 aligns across 8 bases. The CDR3 sequence is 11 residues long. V gave up 6 bases and J gave up 12 bases; unmatched junction bases: 4. The germline CDR1 and CDR2 sequences are LGHDT and YNNKEL (reference sequence).